The clone carrying this T cell receptor beta chain was counted many times. Its antigen is not known. This sample is drawn from a study of T cell repertoires in cytomegalovirus infection. Background on the study: Public TCR beta signatures indicated both CMV infection and matching HLA type.

Each CDR3 protein is one row after TCRdb ran MiXCR on the reads. This sample has about 770,000 distinct CDR3 sequences, with about 27% found just once. Germline CDR1 and CDR2: MNHEY and SMNVEV (reference sequence). The V gene lost 6 bases and the J gene lost 7 bases, with 16 bases spanning the gap. This CDR3 has 14 amino acids. This clonotype was obtained from a human donor in good health (CMV status not recorded). Some clones in this sample may be carry-over from other donors' samples. The gene calls are TRBV27 and TRBJ2-1; TRBD1 or TRBD2 may be the D gene (6 bases each). Sequences were derived from cultured CD8+ T cells from PBMCs, sampled from culture after CMV antigen stimulation. Written as DNA, the CDR3 is TGTGCCAGCAGCTTCGGGGGCGCGGGAAATGAGCAGTTCTTC. Translated, it gives CASSFGGAGNEQFF.